What follows are 2 T cell receptor beta chains derived from one specimen sequenced in a study of brain T cells in children with intractable seizures. This table comes from immunoSEQ multiplex PCR, and its TCRdb copy is limited to in-frame clones, with some not included. The profile shows 80,000 or so clones, roughly 89% of them singletons. Source: peripheral blood, taken at surgery. Receptors originate from a girl aged 2 to 9 with Rasmussen encephalitis and intractable seizures.

The V gene is TRBV7-2, the J gene TRBJ2-7; 11 nucleotides match TRBD1. Germline CDR1 SGHTA, CDR2 FQGNSA. The J segment lost 6 bases and the V segment lost 1 base, leaving 14 bases of the junction unmatched. The CDR3 contains 18 residues. The CDR3 loop reads CASSLVGGRSGQGAEQYF. CDR3 DNA: TGTGCCAGCAGCTTAGTGGGGGGGCGCAGTGGACAGGGGGCCGAGCAGTACTTC.

The chain couples TRBV11-2 to TRBJ2-5; D may be TRBD2 (5 bases). V was cut by 0 bases and J by 5 bases, with 7 bases left in between. The length of the CDR3 is 13 residues. CDR1 and CDR2 (germline): SGHAT, FQNNGV. This CDR3 is CASSLDRGETQYF. CDR3 bases: TGTGCCAGCAGCTTAGATAGAGGGGAGACCCAGTACTTC.